This T cell receptor beta chain appears in the sequencing data of a study of blood T cell repertoires in COVID-19. Study summary: Acute and convalescent COVID-19 samples came from the United States, Italy and Spain.

Per the study methods: Reference gene primer amplification yielded estimated nucleated cell counts. Sequencing used immunoSEQ multiplex PCR; TCRdb keeps in-frame clones, though not all of them. For V, J and clone size, that table is used; D and trimming come from the DNA. The sample holds more than 150,000 clones, around 79% seen once. Losses at the gene ends were 2 bases for V and 6 bases for J; bases not matched to a gene: 14. The CDR3 runs 17 residues. Germline CDR1 reads GTSNPN; CDR2 reads SVGIG (reference sequence). Sequencing input: peripheral blood. The chain recombines TRBV30 with TRBJ2-3, with 10 bases fitting TRBD2. This receptor was obtained from a man aged 50 to 60 who had recovered from COVID-19. CDR3 sequence: CAWSNLPSGAGGDTQYF. CDR3 nucleotide sequence: TGTGCCTGGAGTAACCTGCCCTCGGGAGCGGGGGGGGATACGCAGTATTTT.